Reported below is one TCR beta chain. What it binds is not known. From RNA, the CDR3 regions of TCR beta chains were amplified and sequenced. An opening RT-PCR round employed HTBI primers and preceded a second-round multiplex PCR. TCRdb fed the multiplex PCR reads into MiXCR, producing one record per CDR3 protein. The repertoire holds about 240,000 distinct CDR3 sequences, with roughly 50% as singletons. Trimming stripped 0 bases from V and 5 bases from J, with 17 bases between. The CDR3 loop spans 16 amino acids. Per the germline V gene, CDR1 is SGHTS and CDR2 is YDEGEE. It was from 10 ml of fresh peripheral blood that the PBMCs came. The sample originates from a study of Graves' ophthalmopathy and Graves' hyperthyroidism. About the research overall: The blood sample was drawn at first diagnosis and before any treatment.

Study outcomes and limitations: Stable hyperthyroidism and ophthalmopathy were told apart by a 13-signature model, which achieved roughly 89% sensitivity and more than 75% specificity.

The origin of this receptor is an adult man with Graves' ophthalmopathy. This chain connects TRBV5-8 to TRBJ2-5; TRBD2 might be the D (5 bases). The sequencing sample was made of peripheral blood. The CDR3 DNA is TGTGCCAGCAGCTTGGCATACAGTAGCGCTGGGGAGACCCAGTACTTC. This translates into CASSLAYSSAGETQYF. Looking up the rest from reference TRBV5-8 and TRBJ2-5 gives the full variable domain: EAGVTQSPTHLIKTRGQQATLRCSPISGHTSVYWYQQALGLGLQFLLWYDEGEERNRGNFPPRFSGRQFPNYSSELNVNALELEDSALYLCASSLAYSSAGETQYFGPGTRLLVL.